Detailed here is one T cell receptor beta chain. Its matching antigen is unknown. Primers included in the PCR were 60 Vbeta and 13 Jbeta primers. Libraries were prepared by immunoSEQ multiplex PCR; TCRdb keeps only in-frame clonotypes and omits some of them. The table has 150,000 or so clones, more than 75% seen once. This entry is derived from a study of cytomegalovirus exposure and HLA in healthy donors. Study at large: Early released data comprised some 85 million unique TCRs from HLA-typed donors. Study-wide results and limits: Despite most TCR sequences being rare, some public TCRs occurred in many donors. Listed as cytomegalovirus-associated were approximately 160 TCR beta chains.

The length of the CDR3 is 15 residues. The germline V gene encodes CDR1 MNHEY and CDR2 SMNVEV (reference sequence). The ends were cut back, 4 bases at V and 1 base at J, with 10 bases in the middle. The sequencing sample was made of PBMCs. The gene calls are TRBV27 and TRBJ1-4; perhaps TRBD1 as D (5 bases). The TCR was taken from a man under 40 in good health and CMV-seropositive. In DNA form, the CDR3 reads TGTGCCAGCAGTTCTAACAGGCGAACTAATGAAAAACTGTTTTTT. Residues: CASSSNRRTNEKLFF. Full variable domain (rest looked up from reference TRBV27 and TRBJ1-4): EAQVTQNPRYLITVTGKKLTVTCSQNMNHEYMSWYRQDPGLGLRQIYYSMNVEVTDKGDVPEGYKVSRKEKRNFPLILESPSPNQTSLYFCASSSNRRTNEKLFFGSGTQLSVL.